The 27 T cell receptor beta chains in this list originate from one sample, sequenced in a study of shared clonotypes between healthy human individuals. CD8 cells regarded as naive lacked CD45RO, were positively chosen for CCR7, and omitted terminally differentiated effector memory CD45RA+ cells. TCRdb keeps only in-frame clones here, not all; method: immunoSEQ multiplex PCR. The repertoire holds around 2,000,000 clones, 93% seen once, with about 1.5% in the top ten. Sequencing input: naive CD8+ T cells from PBMCs. The receptors derive from a man between 18 and 29 years old in good health. Some clones in this sample may be carry-over from other donors' samples.

V is TRBV5-1 and J is TRBJ1-2; D call uncertain. V lost 3 bases and J lost 5, with 11 bases in between. The CDR3 contains 13 residues. Germline V gene lookup returns CDR1 SGHRS and CDR2 YFSETQ. The CDR3 loop reads CASSSTEYYGYTF. The CDR3 DNA is TGCGCCAGCAGCTCTACAGAATATTATGGCTACACCTTC.

The V gene is TRBV27, the J gene TRBJ1-5; D is perhaps TRBD1 (6 bases). This CDR3 has 13 residues. V lost 5 bases to trimming and J lost 3 bases, with 8 bases between them. Germline assignment: CDR1 MNHEY and CDR2 SMNVEV (reference sequence). For the CDR3, the DNA is TGTGCCAGCAGTGGGGGGGCCAATCAGCCCCAGCATTTT. Translated, it gives CASSGGANQPQHF.

This chain connects TRBV19 to TRBJ2-5; D is uncertain. V lost 3 bases, J lost 7 bases, and 12 bases lay in between. CDR1 is LNHDA, CDR2 SQIVND, per germline (reference sequence). The CDR3 is made up of 13 amino acids. Written as DNA, the CDR3 is TGTGCCAGTAGTATGGGCAGCACGTGGACCCAGTACTTC. Translating it yields CASSMGSTWTQYF.

The rearrangement joins TRBV27 to TRBJ1-1; D might be TRBD1 (5 bases). With 6 bases removed from V and 7 bases from J, the gap between germline ends came to 15 bases. The CDR3 is 13 residues long. Germline V gene sequence: CDR1 MNHEY, CDR2 SMNVEV (reference sequence). The CDR3 loop reads CASRPGGGIEAFF. The CDR3 DNA sequence: TGTGCCAGCAGGCCGGGCGGGGGGATTGAAGCTTTCTTT.

This rearrangement joins TRBV28 to TRBJ2-5, with 8 bases matching TRBD1. Trimming took 5 bases from V and 4 from J; bases not matched to a gene: 12. Germline lookup yields CDR1 MDHEN and CDR2 SYDVKM. This CDR3 spans 16 amino acids. The CDR3: CASSPPRQGRLETQYF. In nucleotides, the CDR3 is TGTGCCAGCAGTCCCCCTCGACAGGGGCGTTTAGAGACCCAGTACTTC. The full variable domain, rest sourced from reference TRBV28 and TRBJ2-5, is DVKVTQSSRYLVKRTGEKVFLECVQDMDHENMFWYRQDPGLGLRLIYFSYDVKMKEKGDIPEGYSVSREKKERFSLILESASTNQTSMYLCASSPPRQGRLETQYFGPGTRLLVL.

V gene TRBV5-6 combines with J gene TRBJ2-1; 10 bases map to TRBD2. V lost 4 bases, J lost 9 bases, and 7 bases stayed unmatched. The CDR3 runs 14 residues. Germline loops: CDR1 SGHDT, CDR2 YYEEEE. CDR3 protein: CASSHGAGGGEQFF. The CDR3 DNA sequence: TGTGCCAGCAGCCATGGAGCGGGAGGGGGTGAGCAGTTCTTC. The entire variable domain, with the rest obtained from reference TRBV5-6 and TRBJ2-1, is as follows: DAGVTQSPTHLIKTRGQQVTLRCSPKSGHDTVSWYQQALGQGPQFIFQYYEEEERQRGNFPDRFSGHQFPNYSSELNVNALLLGDSALYLCASSHGAGGGEQFFGPGTRLTVL.

The chain has TRBV27 and TRBJ1-1; 7 nucleotides line up with TRBD1. The J segment lost 4 bases and the V segment lost 4 bases, leaving 6 bases of the junction unmatched. Per germline, CDR1 MNHEY and CDR2 SMNVEV (reference sequence). CDR3 length: 14 residues. The CDR3 reads CASSYYTGATEAFF. The CDR3 region has the DNA TGTGCCAGCAGTTACTACACAGGGGCCACTGAAGCTTTCTTT.

The rearrangement joins TRBV6-5 to TRBJ1-1, with D hard to call. Germline-derived CDR1 and CDR2 are MNHEY and SVGAGI. The V end was cut by 2 bases, the J end by 1 base, with 5 bases between. The CDR3 runs 13 residues. In DNA form, the CDR3 reads TGTGCCAGCAGTTACATAGGGAACACTGAAGCTTTCTTT. Protein sequence: CASSYIGNTEAFF.

The genes are TRBV19 and TRBJ1-4, with no clear D. The CDR3 loop spans 15 amino acids. Germline V CDR1 and CDR2: LNHDA, SQIVND (reference sequence). With 7 bases removed from V and 0 bases from J, the gap between germline ends came to 12 bases. In nucleotides, the CDR3 is TGTGCCAGTAACTTGTCCCCAGCAACTAATGAAAAACTGTTTTTT. The encoded protein is CASNLSPATNEKLFF.

V and J are TRBV6-1 and TRBJ2-7, with a possible D match to TRBD2 (6 bases). Germline-derived CDR1 and CDR2 are MNHNS and SASEGT. This CDR3 spans 17 amino acids. Trimming stripped 2 bases from V and 4 bases from J, with 21 bases between. CDR3 residues: CASSELRRGGEPYEQYF. The CDR3 bases are TGTGCCAGCAGTGAACTCCGGCGGGGCGGGGAACCTTACGAGCAGTACTTC.

In its sample, this clone was seen once. The chain recombines TRBV6-5 with TRBJ2-5; D ambiguous. The J call may be faulty, since TRBJ2-7 better matches the DNA end. The length of the CDR3 is 13 residues. Per germline, CDR1 MNHEY and CDR2 SVGAGI. The CDR3 nucleotides read TGTGCCAGCAGTGATGATTACTCCTACGAGCAGTACTTC. Protein sequence: CASSDDYSYEQYF.

Here the CDR3 reads CASRPPGGGYGYTF. The DNA of the CDR3 is TGTGCCAGCAGGCCTCCGGGGGGAGGGTATGGCTACACCTTC. The genes are TRBV7-9 and TRBJ1-2; maybe TRBD1 (5 bases). CDR1 is SEHNR, CDR2 FQNEAQ, per germline (reference sequence). Trimming shortened V by 6 bases and J by 5 bases, and 16 bases separated the two germline ends. CDR3 length: 14 amino acids. Supplemented by reference TRBV7-9 and TRBJ1-2, the full variable domain reads DTGVSQNPRHKITKRGQNVTFRCDPISEHNRLYWYRQTLGQGPEFLTYFQNEAQLEKSRLLSDRFSAERPKGSFSTLEIQRTEQGDSAMYLCASRPPGGGYGYTFGSGTRLTVV.

The V call is TRBV9, the J call TRBJ2-3, with D perhaps matching TRBD1 or TRBD2 (6 bases each). The CDR3 is made up of 14 amino acids. The V end lost 7 bases, the J end lost 4 bases, and 16 bases lay between the germline ends. Germline assignment: CDR1 SGDLS and CDR2 YYNGEE. The CDR3 reads CASGGTFFSDTQYF. For the CDR3, the DNA is TGTGCCAGCGGAGGGACATTTTTTTCAGATACGCAGTATTTT.

This clone was counted once. The chain is built from TRBV28 and TRBJ2-7, with a possible D match to TRBD2 (5 bases). Germline CDR1 and CDR2: MDHEN and SYDVKM. With 6 bases removed from V and 2 bases from J, the gap between germline ends came to 11 bases. This CDR3 has 13 residues. DNA for the CDR3: TGTGCCAGCAGCCCTGGACTTACCTACGAGCAGTACTTC. This encodes CASSPGLTYEQYF.

The gene calls are TRBV29-1 and TRBJ2-2; D not certain. Trimming cost V 4 bases and J 3 bases, with 12 bases left between them. Looked up from germline, CDR1 is SQVTM and CDR2 is ANQGSEA. CDR3 length equals 14 residues. As DNA, the CDR3 is TGCAGCGTTGTGAGGATTGGGGACACCGGGGAGCTGTTTTTT. Its translation is CSVVRIGDTGELFF.

This rearrangement joins TRBV18 to TRBJ1-2, with D possibly matching TRBD1 (5 bases). The germline V gene has CDR1 KGHSH and CDR2 LQKENI. The V end lost 5 bases, the J end lost 4 bases, and 14 bases lay between the germline ends. The length of the CDR3 is 14 residues. The CDR3 sequence: CASSSGRSFYGYTF. CDR3 coding DNA: TGTGCCAGCTCATCGGGACGGAGTTTCTATGGCTACACCTTC. Full variable domain (missing parts from reference TRBV18 and TRBJ1-2): NAGVMQNPRHLVRRRGQEARLRCSPMKGHSHVYWYRQLPEEGLKFMVYLQKENIIDESGMPKERFSAEFPKEGPSILRIQQVVRGDSAAYFCASSSGRSFYGYTFGSGTRLTVV.

The rearrangement uses TRBV5-1 and TRBJ2-2; D remains ambiguous. The length of the CDR3 is 13 residues. In germline, CDR1 is SGHRS, CDR2 YFSETQ. The V end lost 4 bases, the J end lost 1 base, and 5 bases lay between the germline ends. CDR3 in amino acids: CASSRGNTGELFF. CDR3 nucleotide sequence: TGCGCCAGCAGCAGAGGGAACACCGGGGAGCTGTTTTTT.

The rearrangement uses TRBV7-2 and TRBJ2-1; the match to TRBD2 covers 7 bases. The CDR3 is 15 residues long. From germline, CDR1 is SGHTA and CDR2 FQGNSA. V lost 5 bases and J lost 9; bases outside the gene matches: 13. The CDR3 DNA reads as TGTGCCAGCAGCGAGCCGGGACTACGAGAAGGTGAGCAGTTCTTC. It is translated as CASSEPGLREGEQFF.

The chain couples TRBV5-5 to TRBJ2-1, with TRBD2 matching over 7 bases. V gave up 1 base and J gave up 10 bases; unmatched junction bases: 14. Germline CDR1 SGHKS, CDR2 YYEKEE (reference sequence). CDR3 length: 16 residues. This CDR3 reads CASSLNPGLGSREQFF. The CDR3, as DNA: TGTGCCAGCAGCTTGAACCCCGGACTAGGGTCGCGCGAGCAGTTCTTC.

The genes are TRBV18 and TRBJ1-2, with a weak D call TRBD1 (6 bases). The CDR3 totals 15 residues. V was shortened by 3 bases and J by 0 bases, with 11 bases between the two germline ends. Per germline, CDR1 KGHSH and CDR2 LQKENI. CDR3 loop: CASSPGTISNYGYTF. CDR3 DNA: TGTGCCAGCTCACCGGGGACAATATCTAACTATGGCTACACCTTC.

The chain combines TRBV25-1 with TRBJ2-7; TRBD2 aligns across 8 bases. Germline CDR1 reads MGHDK; CDR2 reads SYGVNS. This CDR3 comprises 14 residues. Trimming took 6 bases from V and 2 from J; bases not matched to a gene: 6. CDR3 amino acids: CASRSPGLAYEQYF. CDR3 nucleotides: TGTGCCAGCAGAAGCCCGGGACTAGCCTACGAGCAGTACTTC.

The chain combines TRBV29-1 with TRBJ2-3; D gene ambiguous. The CDR3 has 12 residues. The ends were cut back, 7 bases at V and 4 bases at J, with 12 bases in the middle. Germline V gene data show CDR1 as SQVTM and CDR2 as ANQGSEA. For the CDR3, the DNA is TGCAGCGGATTCAACACGGCAGATACGCAGTATTTT. Its translation is CSGFNTADTQYF.

The chain combines TRBV20-1 with TRBJ1-4, with TRBD1 as a possible D gene (5 bases). This CDR3 has 10 amino acids. Germline-derived CDR1 and CDR2 are DFQATT and SNEGSKA (reference sequence). The ends were cut back, 7 bases at V and 8 bases at J, with 8 bases in the middle. The CDR3 region is CSVREEKLFF. The CDR3 DNA is TGCAGTGTCAGGGAAGAAAAACTGTTTTTT.

This chain links TRBV19 with TRBJ2-1; D not certain. Germline V lookup: CDR1 LNHDA, CDR2 SQIVND (reference sequence). The V end was cut by 3 bases, the J end by 0 bases, with 18 bases between. The CDR3 has 18 residues. CDR3 DNA: TGTGCCAGTAGTATGAATTGGGAAACAGACTTCTCCTACAATGAGCAGTTCTTC. Residues: CASSMNWETDFSYNEQFF.

The chain carries TRBV12-5 and TRBJ2-2, with a tentative D call TRBD2 (6 bases). CDR1 is LGHNT, CDR2 FRNRAP, per germline. V was cut by 9 bases and J by 0 bases, with 11 bases left in between. The CDR3 has 14 amino acids. CDR3 nucleotide sequence: TGTGCTAGCGCCGGGAGCACGAACACCGGGGAGCTGTTTTTT. Its translation is CASAGSTNTGELFF.

V and J are TRBV4-3 and TRBJ1-4; perhaps TRBD1 as D (5 bases). Between the trimmed V and J ends, which lost 3 bases and 6 bases, there was a span of 14 bases. The CDR3 is 15 amino acids. Per germline, CDR1 LGHNA and CDR2 YSLEER. The CDR3 sequence is CASSHGTSGDEKLFF. The CDR3 DNA is TGCGCCAGCAGCCACGGGACCTCGGGGGATGAAAAACTGTTTTTT.

The chain carries TRBV4-2 and TRBJ2-6; the match to TRBD2 covers 9 bases. The CDR3 spans 18 residues. V was pared by 5 bases and J by 0 bases, with 8 bases of the junction left unmatched. Germline CDR1 reads LGHNA; CDR2 reads YNFKEQ. This CDR3 reads CASSTRGTSYSGANVLTF. DNA for the CDR3: TGTGCCAGCAGCACTCGGGGGACTAGCTACTCTGGGGCCAACGTCCTGACTTTC.